This T cell receptor (beta chain) was captured by sequencing in a study of blood T cell repertoires in COVID-19. Data came from immunoSEQ multiplex PCR; TCRdb stores just in-frame clones and leaves some out. The sample has fewer than 200,000 clones, roughly 71% seen once. V was shortened by 2 bases and J by 5 bases, with 3 bases between the two germline ends. The CDR3 is 11 amino acids. Germline CDR1 and CDR2: MNHEY and SVGEGT. The specimen sequenced was peripheral blood. V usage is TRBV6-2 or TRBV6-3 and J usage is TRBJ2-5; the D is unclear. This clonotype was obtained from a woman of 80 years or more with acute or convalescent COVID-19. CDR3 residues: CASSYLETQYF. For the CDR3, the DNA is TGTGCCAGCAGTTACCTGGAGACCCAGTACTTC.